The rows below give T cell receptor delta chains drawn from one sample of a study of gammadelta T cells in human blood. TCRdb re-processed the RT-PCR reads using CATT. The sample gives roughly 250 delta-chain clones, less than 30% of which show up once; 60% to 65% is in the top ten. The sequenced material came from non-Vgamma9Vdelta2 gamma-delta T cells from adult blood. The source of these receptors is a human donor. The CDR3 runs from the conserved cysteine through the conserved F or W.

v_gene	CDR3aa
TRDV2	CACDSVRGIGKYTDKLIF
TRDV3	CASARGGGALADKLIF
TRDV1	CALGEIRTTAWGGGYVGYTDKLIF
TRDV1	CALGEQILAYRFKGGYDLPGKLIF
TRDV1	CALGPEVVFLSQHWGPLGGTDKLIF
TRDV1	CALGYPAFLTTTGGYARALTAQLFF
TRDV1	CALGEPGLPTGGYAWPRSDKLIF
TRDV1	CALGELVFLRRAGGYWTADKLIF
TRDV1	CALGEGWALNWGIPSDKLIF
TRDV1	CALGEHAPRWGIPSDKLIF
TRDV1	CALGESPYDPLWGDDTDKLIF
TRDV1	CALGLLTGIVLPRTHGTGGYAGHTDKLIF
TRDV3	CAFSLGGLADKLIF
TRDV1	CALGELPYGNLILGGTDKLIF
TRDV1	CALGELDLPKEGILFYTDKLIF
TRDV1	CALGEPYPWLRTAQLFF
TRDV1	CALGEQEVHWGIRLHTDKLIF
TRDV3	CASIVLGAPVYTDKLIF
TRDV3	CALGATSSTGGYAGHTDKLIF
TRDV1	CALGESVPPYWGIRGTDKLIF
TRDV1	CALGWPFFSTGGSYTDKLIF
TRDV1	CALGEGFGATPVTLLGFKLIF
TRDV1	CALGWPFFSTGGSYTDKLIF